This T cell receptor beta chain appears in the sequencing data of a study of T cells after yellow fever vaccination. As concerns this clonotype: Its antigen remains unidentified.

The CDR3 contains 14 residues. V lost 4 bases to trimming and J lost 3 bases; unmatched junction nucleotides: 6. The V gene's germline CDR1 is SGHRS and CDR2 YFSETQ. Regarding the study as a whole: The study found a weaker secondary response that peaked faster, day 5 versus 15. Post-booster repertoires contained most primary-vaccination clones again (around 97% CD4, around 89% CD8). There was a small share of clonotypes that showed up in both the CD4 and CD8 compartments.

Generation of TCR cDNA used 5'RACE template switching (which added a universal primer site and UMIs). TCRdb called the 5' RACE reads again in MiXCR, with one record for every CDR3 protein. The sample records 350,000 to 550,000 distinct CDR3 sequences, 18% being singletons. The receptor's source is a man younger than 35 who received the YFV17D yellow fever vaccine. The starting material was PBMCs, obtained before the yellow fever booster vaccination. The chain recombines TRBV5-1 with TRBJ1-1, with 7 bases lining up with TRBD1. The DNA for the CDR3 is TGCGCCAGCAGCGCCTTTCAGGGGGACACTGAAGCTTTCTTT. Translation: CASSAFQGDTEAFF. The variable domain in full, completed from reference TRBV5-1 and TRBJ1-1, reads KAGVTQTPRYLIKTRGQQVTLSCSPISGHRSVSWYQQTPGQGLQFLFEYFSETQRNKGNFPGRFSGRQFSNSRSEMNVSTLELGDSALYLCASSAFQGDTEAFFGQGTRLTVV.